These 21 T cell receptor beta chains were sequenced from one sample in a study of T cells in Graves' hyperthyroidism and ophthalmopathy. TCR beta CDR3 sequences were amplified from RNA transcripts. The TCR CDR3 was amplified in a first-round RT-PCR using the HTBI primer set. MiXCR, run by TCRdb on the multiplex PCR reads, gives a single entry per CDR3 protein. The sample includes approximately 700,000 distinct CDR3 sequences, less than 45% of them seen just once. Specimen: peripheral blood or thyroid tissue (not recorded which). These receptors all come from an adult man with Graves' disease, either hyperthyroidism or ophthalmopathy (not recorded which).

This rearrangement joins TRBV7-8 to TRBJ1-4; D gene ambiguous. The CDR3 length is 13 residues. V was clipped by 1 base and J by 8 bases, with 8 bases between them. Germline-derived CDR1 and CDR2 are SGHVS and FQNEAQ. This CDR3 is CASSLGGQEKLFF. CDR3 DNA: TGTGCCAGCAGCTTAGGAGGGCAGGAAAAACTGTTTTTT.

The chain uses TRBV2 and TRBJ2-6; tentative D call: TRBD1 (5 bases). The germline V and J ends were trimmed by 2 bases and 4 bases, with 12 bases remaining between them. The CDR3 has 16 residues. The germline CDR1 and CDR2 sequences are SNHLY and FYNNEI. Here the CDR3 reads CASSERGSTGANVLTF. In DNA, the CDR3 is TGTGCCAGCAGTGAAAGGGGCAGCACCGGGGCCAACGTCCTGACTTTC.

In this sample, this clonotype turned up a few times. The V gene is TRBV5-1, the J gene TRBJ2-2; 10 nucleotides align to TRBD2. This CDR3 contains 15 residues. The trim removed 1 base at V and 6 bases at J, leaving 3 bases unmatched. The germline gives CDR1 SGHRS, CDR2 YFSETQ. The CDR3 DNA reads TGCGCCAGCAGCTTGAGCGGGGGGGCCGCCGGGGAGCTGTTTTTT. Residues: CASSLSGGAAGELFF. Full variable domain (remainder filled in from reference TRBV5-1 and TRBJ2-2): KAGVTQTPRYLIKTRGQQVTLSCSPISGHRSVSWYQQTPGQGLQFLFEYFSETQRNKGNFPGRFSGRQFSNSRSEMNVSTLELGDSALYLCASSLSGGAAGELFFGEGSRLTVL.

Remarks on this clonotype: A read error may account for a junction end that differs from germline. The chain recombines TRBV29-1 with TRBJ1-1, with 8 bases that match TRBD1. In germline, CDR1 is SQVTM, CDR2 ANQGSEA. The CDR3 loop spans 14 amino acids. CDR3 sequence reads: CSVQKGQGGTEALF. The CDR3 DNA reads TGCAGCGTCCAGAAAGGACAGGGAGGGACTGAAGCTCTCTTT. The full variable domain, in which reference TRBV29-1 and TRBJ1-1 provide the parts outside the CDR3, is SAVISQKPSRDICQRGTSLTIQCQVDSQVTMMFWYRQQPGQSLTLIATANQGSEATYESGFVIDKFPISRPNLTFSTLTVSNMSPEDSSIYLCSVQKGQGGTEALFGQGTRLTVV.

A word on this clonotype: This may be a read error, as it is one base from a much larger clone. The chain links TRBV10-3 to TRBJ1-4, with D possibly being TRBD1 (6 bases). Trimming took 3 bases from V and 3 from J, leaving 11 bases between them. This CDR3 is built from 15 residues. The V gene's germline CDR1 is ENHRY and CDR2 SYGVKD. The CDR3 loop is CAISDRDKANEKLFF. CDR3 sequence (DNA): TGTGCCATCAGTGACCGGGACAAAGCTAATGAAAAACTGTTTTTT.

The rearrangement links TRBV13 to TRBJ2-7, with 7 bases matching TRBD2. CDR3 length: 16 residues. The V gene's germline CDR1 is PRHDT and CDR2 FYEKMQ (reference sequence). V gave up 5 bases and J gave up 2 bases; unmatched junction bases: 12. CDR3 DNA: TGTGCCAGCAGCCGGGAGGAGGGGTCCCCCGCCTACGAGCAGTACTTC. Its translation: CASSREEGSPAYEQYF.

The DNA of the CDR3 is TGCGCCAGCAGCGTACTAGGGACCTACGAGCAGTACTTC. Amino acid sequence: CASSVLGTYEQYF. The V gene is TRBV5-1, the J gene TRBJ2-7; perhaps TRBD2 as D (5 bases). The V gene's germline CDR1 is SGHRS and CDR2 YFSETQ. Trimming stripped 4 bases from V and 2 bases from J, with 10 bases between. The CDR3 loop spans 13 amino acids.

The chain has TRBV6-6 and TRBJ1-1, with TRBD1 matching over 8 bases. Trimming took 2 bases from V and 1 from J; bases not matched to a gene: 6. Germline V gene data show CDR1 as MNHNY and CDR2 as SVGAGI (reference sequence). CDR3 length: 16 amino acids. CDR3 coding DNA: TGTGCCAGCAGTTACAGGGCAGGGGGCACGAACACTGAAGCTTTCTTT. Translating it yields CASSYRAGGTNTEAFF.

The CDR3 sequence is CASGRMENTEAFF. In DNA, the CDR3 is TGTGCCAGCGGGCGCATGGAGAACACTGAAGCTTTCTTT. The chain is built from TRBV28 and TRBJ1-1; D call uncertain. In germline, CDR1 is MDHEN, CDR2 SYDVKM. The CDR3 covers 13 residues. Trimming shortened V by 8 bases and J by 1 base, and 11 bases separated the two germline ends.

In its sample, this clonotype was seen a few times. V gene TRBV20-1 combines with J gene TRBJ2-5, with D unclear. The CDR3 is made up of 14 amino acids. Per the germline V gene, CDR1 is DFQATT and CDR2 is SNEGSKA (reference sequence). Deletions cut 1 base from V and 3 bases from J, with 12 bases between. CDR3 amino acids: CSARVGLLKETQYF. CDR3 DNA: TGCAGTGCTAGAGTCGGGCTGTTAAAAGAGACCCAGTACTTC.

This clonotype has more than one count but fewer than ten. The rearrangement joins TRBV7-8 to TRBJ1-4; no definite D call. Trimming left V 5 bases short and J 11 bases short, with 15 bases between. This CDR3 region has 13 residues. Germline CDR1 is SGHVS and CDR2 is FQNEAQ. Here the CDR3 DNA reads TGTGCCAGCAGCCAGGTGCCCGGAGAGAAACTGTTTTTT. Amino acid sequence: CASSQVPGEKLFF.

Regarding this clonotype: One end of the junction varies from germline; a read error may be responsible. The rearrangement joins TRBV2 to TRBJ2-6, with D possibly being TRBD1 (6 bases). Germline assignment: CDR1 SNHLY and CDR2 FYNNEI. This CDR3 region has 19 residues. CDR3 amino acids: CASSWGYRATSSGADVLTF. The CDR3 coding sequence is TGTGCCAGCAGTTGGGGATACAGGGCCACCTCCTCTGGGGCCGACGTCCTGACTTTC.

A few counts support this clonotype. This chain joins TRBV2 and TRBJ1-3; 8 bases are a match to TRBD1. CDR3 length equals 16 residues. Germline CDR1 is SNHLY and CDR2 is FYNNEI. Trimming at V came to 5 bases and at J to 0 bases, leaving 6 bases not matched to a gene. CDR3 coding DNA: TGTGCCAGCAGTCCGGACAGGGTGTTCTCTGGAAACACCATATATTTT. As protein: CASSPDRVFSGNTIYF. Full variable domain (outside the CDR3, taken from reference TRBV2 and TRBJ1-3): EPEVTQTPSHQVTQMGQEVILRCVPISNHLYFYWYRQILGQKVEFLVSFYNNEISEKSEIFDDQFSVERPDGSNFTLKIRSTKLEDSAMYFCASSPDRVFSGNTIYFGEGSWLTVV.

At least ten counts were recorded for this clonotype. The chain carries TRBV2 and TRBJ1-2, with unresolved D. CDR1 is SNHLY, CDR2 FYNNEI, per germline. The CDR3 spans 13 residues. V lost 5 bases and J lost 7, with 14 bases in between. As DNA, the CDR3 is TGTGCCAGCAGTACTAACAGAATCCCTGGCTACACCTTC. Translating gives CASSTNRIPGYTF.

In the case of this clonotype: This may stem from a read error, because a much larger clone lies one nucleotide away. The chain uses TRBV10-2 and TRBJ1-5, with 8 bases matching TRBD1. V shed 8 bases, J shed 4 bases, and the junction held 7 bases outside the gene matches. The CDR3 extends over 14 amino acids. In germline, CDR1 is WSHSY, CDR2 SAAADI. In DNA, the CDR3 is TGCGCCAGCGGGGCTACAGGGGGGAATCAGCCCCAGCATTTT. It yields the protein CASGATGGNQPQHF.

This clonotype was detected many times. The CDR3 protein is CATQGTVNEKLFF. As DNA, the CDR3 is TGTGCCACCCAAGGGACAGTTAATGAAAAACTGTTTTTT. The chain carries TRBV7-9 and TRBJ1-4; 7 bases fit TRBD1. CDR3 length: 13 amino acids. With 10 bases clipped from V and 4 bases from J, the junction kept 6 bases outside the gene matches. The V gene's germline CDR1 is SEHNR and CDR2 FQNEAQ (reference sequence).

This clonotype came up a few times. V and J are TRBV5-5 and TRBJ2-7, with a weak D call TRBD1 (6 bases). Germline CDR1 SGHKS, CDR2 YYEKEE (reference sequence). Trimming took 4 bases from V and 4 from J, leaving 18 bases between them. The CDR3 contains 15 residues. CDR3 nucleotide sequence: TGTGCCAGCAGCCCCGGGTGGGACACCGGGTACGAGCAGTACTTC. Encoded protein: CASSPGWDTGYEQYF.

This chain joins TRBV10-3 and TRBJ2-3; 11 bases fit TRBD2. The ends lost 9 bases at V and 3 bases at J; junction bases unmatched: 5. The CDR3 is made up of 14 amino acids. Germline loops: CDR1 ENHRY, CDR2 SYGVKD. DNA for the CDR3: TGTGCCATTGGGACTAGCGGTTCAACAGATACGCAGTATTTT. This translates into CAIGTSGSTDTQYF.

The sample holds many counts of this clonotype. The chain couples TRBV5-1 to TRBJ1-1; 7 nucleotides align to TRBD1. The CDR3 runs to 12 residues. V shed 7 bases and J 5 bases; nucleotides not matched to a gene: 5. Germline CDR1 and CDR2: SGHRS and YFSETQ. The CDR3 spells CASSWDRTEAFF. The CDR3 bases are TGCGCCAGCTCGTGGGACAGAACTGAAGCTTTCTTT.

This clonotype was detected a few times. CDR3 in amino acids: CATRWIGYTF. CDR3 DNA: TGTGCCACCCGGTGGATTGGCTACACCTTC. This chain connects TRBV6-6 to TRBJ1-2; D not certain. CDR1 and CDR2 (germline): MNHNY, SVGAGI (reference sequence). V was shortened by 10 bases and J by 7 bases, with 10 bases between the two germline ends. The CDR3 totals 10 residues.

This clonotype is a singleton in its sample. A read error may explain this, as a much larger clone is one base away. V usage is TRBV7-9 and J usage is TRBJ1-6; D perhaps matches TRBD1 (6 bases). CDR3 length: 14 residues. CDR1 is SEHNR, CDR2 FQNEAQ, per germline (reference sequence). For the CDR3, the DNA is TGTGCCAGCAGCTTAGCGGGACATAATCCACCCCTCCACTTT. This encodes CASSLAGHNPPLHF. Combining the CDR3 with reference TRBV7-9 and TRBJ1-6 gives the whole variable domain DTGVSQNPRHKITKRGQNVTFRCDPISEHNRLYWYRQTLGQGPEFLTYFQNEAQLEKSRLLSDRFSAERPKGSFSTLEIQRTEQGDSAMYLCASSLAGHNPPLHFGNGTRLTVT.